The clone carrying this T cell receptor (beta chain) was observed many times. Its antigen is currently unknown. This sample was included in a study of human T cells and chemical hapten exposure. The germline gives CDR1 MGHRA, CDR2 YSYEKL. V lost 1 base, J lost 0 bases, and 9 bases lay in between. CDR3 length: 15 amino acids. The time point is: patch test 3, about 24 weeks after DPC sensitization. Treatment specified: therapeutic diphenylcyclopropenone sensitization with weekly scalp DPC. Total RNA was extracted from unfractionated whole blood. Findings and caveats of the study: TCRs whose frequency exceeded 1 in 1000 remained the same following DPC sensitization. More PT1 expanded TCRs went with higher patch test scores.

From the RACE reads, TCRdb called clonotypes with MiXCR, one entry per CDR3 protein. Found here are over 55,000 distinct CDR3 sequences, over 8.5% of them singletons; the top ten hold 1.4%. The gene calls are TRBV4-1 and TRBJ1-1; unclear D gene. This receptor was obtained from a woman aged 45-59 years with alopecia areata. Some clones in this sample may be carry-over from other donors' samples. This specimen was whole blood, taken in connection with sensitization to the hapten diphenylcyclopropenone (DPC). CDR3 nucleotide sequence: TGCGCCAGCAGCCAAGCAGAGAGGATGAACACTGAAGCTTTCTTT. Protein: CASSQAERMNTEAFF.